These 6 T cell receptor beta chains originate from one sample sequenced in a study of shared clonotypes between healthy human individuals. Assay: immunoSEQ multiplex PCR; the TCRdb copy retains only in-frame clones and omits some. The sample consists of around 2.1 million clones, about 93% of them appearing once. Cells designated naive CD8 were CD45RO-negative and were positively selected for CCR7, with terminally differentiated effector memory CD45RA+ cells excluded. Sequencing was performed on naive CD8+ T cells from PBMCs. Receptors were obtained from a man aged 18 to 30 in good health. Some clones in this sample may be carry-over from other donors' samples.

Written as DNA, the CDR3 is TGCGCCAGCAGCAAACAGGCTAGCTCCTACAATGAGCAGTTCTTC. It translates to CASSKQASSYNEQFF. The rearrangement links TRBV4-1 to TRBJ2-1; D is possibly TRBD1 (5 bases). V lost 5 bases to trimming and J lost 0 bases, with 11 bases between them. The CDR3 contains 15 residues. Germline V lookup: CDR1 MGHRA, CDR2 YSYEKL.

The rearrangement links TRBV27 to TRBJ2-1; the D gene is possibly TRBD2 (6 bases). V lost 4 bases to trimming and J lost 7 bases, with 14 bases between them. Germline V gene lookup returns CDR1 MNHEY and CDR2 SMNVEV (reference sequence). The CDR3 length is 14 residues. The CDR3 region is CASSWGLSGNEQFF. The CDR3 DNA reads TGTGCCAGCAGTTGGGGACTCTCTGGGAATGAGCAGTTCTTC.

This rearrangement joins TRBV7-9 to TRBJ2-2; D is unresolved. The V end was cut by 5 bases, the J end by 2 bases, with 15 bases between. Germline values: CDR1 SEHNR, CDR2 FQNEAQ (reference sequence). The length of the CDR3 is 16 residues. The CDR3 DNA sequence: TGTGCCAGCAGCACGGCGGTACGCGTCAACACCGGGGAGCTGTTTTTT. Translated, it gives CASSTAVRVNTGELFF.

The chain couples TRBV27 to TRBJ1-1, with a possible D match to TRBD1 (6 bases). V was shortened by 6 bases and J by 6 bases, with 14 bases between the two germline ends. The CDR3 is 13 amino acids. The germline CDR1 and CDR2 sequences are MNHEY and SMNVEV (reference sequence). CDR3 loop: CASRPGVWAEAFF. CDR3 nucleotides: TGTGCCAGCAGACCAGGGGTGTGGGCTGAAGCTTTCTTT.

The V gene is TRBV7-2, the J gene TRBJ2-2; 10 positions match TRBD2. V was clipped by 3 bases and J by 0 bases; unmatched bases: 4. Germline CDR1 SGHTA, CDR2 FQGNSA. The CDR3 runs to 17 residues. The CDR3 here is CASSFPGTSANTGELFF. CDR3 bases: TGTGCCAGCAGCTTCCCCGGGACTAGCGCGAACACCGGGGAGCTGTTTTTT.

Comments on this clone: Other DNA sequences in this specimen translate into the identical CDR3. The chain is built from TRBV2 and TRBJ2-2, with a tentative D call TRBD1 (6 bases). The CDR3 runs 14 residues. With 5 bases removed from V and 1 base from J, the gap between germline ends came to 8 bases. Germline V gene lookup returns CDR1 SNHLY and CDR2 FYNNEI. In nucleotides, the CDR3 is TGTGCCAGCAGTTGGACAGAGAACACCGGGGAGCTGTTTTTT. Its protein is CASSWTENTGELFF. Full variable domain (missing parts from reference TRBV2 and TRBJ2-2): EPEVTQTPSHQVTQMGQEVILRCVPISNHLYFYWYRQILGQKVEFLVSFYNNEISEKSEIFDDQFSVERPDGSNFTLKIRSTKLEDSAMYFCASSWTENTGELFFGEGSRLTVL.